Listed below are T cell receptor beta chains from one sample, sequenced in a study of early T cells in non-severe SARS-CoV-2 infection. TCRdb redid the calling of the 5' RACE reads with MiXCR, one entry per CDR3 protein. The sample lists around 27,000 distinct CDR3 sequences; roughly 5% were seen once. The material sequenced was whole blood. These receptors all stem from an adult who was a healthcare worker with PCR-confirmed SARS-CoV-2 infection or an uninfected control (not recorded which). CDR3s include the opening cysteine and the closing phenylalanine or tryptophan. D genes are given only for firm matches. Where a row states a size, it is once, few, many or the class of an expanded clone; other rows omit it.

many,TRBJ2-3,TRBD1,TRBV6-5,CASSLNRGSDTQYF,TGTGCCAGCAGTTTAAACAGGGGATCCGATACGCAGTATTTT
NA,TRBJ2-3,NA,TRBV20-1,CSARGPSTDTQYF,TGCAGTGCTAGAGGCCCCAGCACAGATACGCAGTATTTT
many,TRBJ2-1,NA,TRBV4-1,CASSQEKSLWQNEQFF,TGCGCCAGCAGCCAAGAAAAGTCTCTGTGGCAGAATGAGCAGTTCTTC
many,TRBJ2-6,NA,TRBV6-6,CASTRASWDVLTF,TGTGCCAGCACTCGGGCGTCCTGGGACGTCCTGACTTTC
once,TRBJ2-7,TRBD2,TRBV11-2,CVSSVTSGFYEQYF,TGTGTCAGCAGCGTGACTAGCGGGTTCTACGAGCAGTACTTT
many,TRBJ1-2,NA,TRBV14,CASDPPAAGASGYTF,TGTGCCAGCGATCCCCCCGCGGCGGGGGCTTCTGGCTACACCTTC
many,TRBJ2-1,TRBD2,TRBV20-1,CSARERSSGRMNEQFF,TGCAGTGCTAGAGAACGGTCTAGCGGGAGGATGAATGAGCAGTTCTTC
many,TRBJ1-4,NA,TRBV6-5,CASSYGGTNEKLFF,TGTGCCAGCAGTTACGGGGGGACTAATGAAAAACTGTTTTTT
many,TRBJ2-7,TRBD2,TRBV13,CASSWGTSGIYEQYF,TGTGCCAGCAGCTGGGGGACTAGCGGGATCTACGAGCAGTACTTC
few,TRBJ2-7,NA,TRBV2,CASSEALAIPPYEQYF,TGTGCCAGCAGTGAAGCGCTCGCCATCCCACCCTACGAGCAGTACTTC
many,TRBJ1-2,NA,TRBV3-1,CASSQEPEGIGYTF,TGTGCCAGCAGCCAAGAACCCGAGGGAATTGGCTACACCTTC
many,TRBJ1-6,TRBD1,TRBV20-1,CSAIPRQGQDSPLHF,TGCAGTGCCATCCCCCGACAGGGGCAGGACTCACCCCTCCACTTT
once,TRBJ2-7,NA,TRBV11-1,CASSPGLGYEQYF,TGTGCCAGCAGCCCTGGACTTGGCTACGAGCAGTACTTC
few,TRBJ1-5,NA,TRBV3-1,CASSQGSSNQPQHF,TGTGCCAGCAGCCAAGGGAGTAGCAATCAGCCCCAGCATTTT
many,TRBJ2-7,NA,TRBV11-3,CASSLGRGEQYF,TGTGCCAGCAGCTTAGGTCGTGGCGAGCAGTACTTC
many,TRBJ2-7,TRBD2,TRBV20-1,CSARDSGTSGSSEQYF,TGCAGTGCTAGAGATTCTGGGACTAGCGGGAGTTCCGAGCAGTACTTC
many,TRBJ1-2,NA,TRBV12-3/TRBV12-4,CASMGSYGYTF,TGTGCCAGCATGGGGAGCTATGGCTACACCTTC
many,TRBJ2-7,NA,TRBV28,CASSLFGGSFYEQYF,TGTGCCAGCAGTTTATTCGGAGGGTCTTTCTACGAGCAGTACTTC
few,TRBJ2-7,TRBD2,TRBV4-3,CASSQRAGLSYEQYF,TGCGCCAGCAGCCAACGAGCGGGGCTATCCTACGAGCAGTACTTC
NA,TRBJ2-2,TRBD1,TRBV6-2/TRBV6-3,CVSDGWDRGTGELFF,TGTGTCAGCGACGGCTGGGACAGGGGCACCGGGGAGCTGTTTTTT
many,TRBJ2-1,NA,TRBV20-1,CSARDWALWDEQFF,TGCAGTGCTAGAGATTGGGCCTTGTGGGATGAGCAGTTCTTC
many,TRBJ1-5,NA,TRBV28,CASRSAGRGGGQPQHF,TGTGCCAGCAGATCCGCCGGTCGCGGGGGGGGTCAGCCCCAGCATTTT